Listed below are T cell receptor beta chains from one sample, sequenced in a study of molecular identifiers for immune sequencing clone quantification. In TCRdb, the PCR reads were re-called with MiXCR into one record per CDR3 protein. The sample consists of about half a million distinct CDR3 sequences, about 20% of them appearing once. Sample: naive CD8+ T cells from blood, with Jurkat cell RNA spiked in. The receptors here all came from a human donor in good health. Some libraries in this study had Jurkat cell RNA spiked in. CDR3s include the opening cysteine and the closing phenylalanine or tryptophan. The order of the fields is V gene, CDR3 protein.

TRBV5-8 | CASSNDPHEQYF
TRBV6-2/TRBV6-3 | CASSYTGLAGPGFF
TRBV12-3/TRBV12-4 | CASSGHRGSLSSGANVLTF
TRBV2 | CASPGSTDTQYF
TRBV4-1 | CASISTGGVGNQPQHF
TRBV12-3/TRBV12-4 | CASSFSGPIAKNIQYF
TRBV7-9 | CASSLERREDIDTQYF
TRBV6-6 | CASSYSWGNYGCTF
TRBV7-9 | CASSLLGGSEQFF
TRBV4-3 | CASSQESGSGDTQYF
TRBV4-3 | CASSQEFKQGGSYEQYF
TRBV5-4 | CASMLAGAHTDTQYF
TRBV11-2 | CASSPDRAMSGELFF
TRBV4-3 | CASSQDWAENTEAFF
TRBV9 | CASSVDGTIIDTQYF
TRBV7-9 | CASKRLNTEAFF
TRBV7-9 | CASSWEGAAVGNQPQHF
TRBV27 | CASSLNQGSFQETQHF
TRBV10-3 | CAISGPSGTASTDTQYF
TRBV12-3/TRBV12-4 | CASRITGTGPGNTIYF
TRBV2 | CASKTSGRSSSYEQFF
TRBV9 | CASSDGTGLNEQFF
TRBV27 | CASSPRDRGPSTNTEAFF
TRBV20-1 | CSARELRGGTLYEQYF
TRBV19 | CASTTAPQGRELFF
TRBV25-1 | CASSELDEQFF
TRBV7-9 | CASSYKDRSTGTDTQYF
TRBV4-3 | CASSQGLAGERETQYF
TRBV4-3 | CASSPGASAADTQYF
TRBV6-5 | CASASSYAQYF
TRBV20-1 | CSARGRVVVATDTQYF
TRBV19 | CASSIMYSGNTIYF
TRBV27 | CASSHPSGSLSTDTQYF
TRBV20-1 | CSAPDRADTGELFF
TRBV10-1 | CASSVTGGTDTQYF
TRBV20-1 | CSARDGQGVHEQYF
TRBV27 | CASSLVGGGSFDTQYF
TRBV7-9 | CASSPSEAGPTEQYF
TRBV7-9 | CASSLEGHREQYF
TRBV7-9 | CASSQPAGTSGRADTQYF
TRBV7-9 | CASSLGGTGELFF
TRBV18 | CASSPPERDTQYF
TRBV7-9 | CASSSEGGLIYGYTF
TRBV20-1 | CSARETDRAAYTIYF
TRBV7-8 | CASSLAGGLAVIQETQYF
TRBV19 | CASGEGISGNTIYF
TRBV4-1 | CASSQGQANTDTQYF
TRBV7-9 | CASSQYGYDQPQHF
TRBV6-6 | CASSGQWWFPLHF
TRBV4-1 | CASSQDVRPAGYEQHF
TRBV15 | CATSRDRTSGTDTQYF
TRBV28 | CASSYRGLVTEAFF
TRBV30 | CAWSKIADTYEQYF